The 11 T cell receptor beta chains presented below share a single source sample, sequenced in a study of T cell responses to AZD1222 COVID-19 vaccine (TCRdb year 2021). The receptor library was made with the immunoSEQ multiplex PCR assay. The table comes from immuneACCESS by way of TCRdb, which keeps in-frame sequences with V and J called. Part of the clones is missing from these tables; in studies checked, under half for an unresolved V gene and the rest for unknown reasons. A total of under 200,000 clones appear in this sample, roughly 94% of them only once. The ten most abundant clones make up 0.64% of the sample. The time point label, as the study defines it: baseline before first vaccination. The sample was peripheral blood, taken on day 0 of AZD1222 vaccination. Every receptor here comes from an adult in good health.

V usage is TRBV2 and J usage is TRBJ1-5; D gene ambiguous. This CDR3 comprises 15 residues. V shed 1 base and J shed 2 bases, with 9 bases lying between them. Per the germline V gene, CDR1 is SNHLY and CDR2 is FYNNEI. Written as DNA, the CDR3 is TGTGCCAGCAGTGAAGTTTTCCTTGGCAATCAGCCCCAGCATTTT. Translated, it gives CASSEVFLGNQPQHF.

The CDR3 loop is CASSDLQRYTDTQYF. The CDR3 coding sequence is TGTGCCAGCAGTGATCTTCAGCGGTACACAGATACGCAGTATTTT. The chain is built from TRBV25-1 and TRBJ2-3; possible D gene TRBD2, 5 bases. CDR3 length: 15 residues. Germline V lookup: CDR1 MGHDK, CDR2 SYGVNS. V lost 3 bases to trimming and J lost 2 bases, with 12 bases between them.

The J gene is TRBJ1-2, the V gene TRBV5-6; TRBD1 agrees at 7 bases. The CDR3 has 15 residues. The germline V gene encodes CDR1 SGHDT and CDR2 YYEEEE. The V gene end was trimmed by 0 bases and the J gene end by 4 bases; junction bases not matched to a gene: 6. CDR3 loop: CASSLGWRDSYGYTF. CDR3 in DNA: TGTGCCAGCAGCTTGGGATGGAGGGACAGCTATGGCTACACCTTC.

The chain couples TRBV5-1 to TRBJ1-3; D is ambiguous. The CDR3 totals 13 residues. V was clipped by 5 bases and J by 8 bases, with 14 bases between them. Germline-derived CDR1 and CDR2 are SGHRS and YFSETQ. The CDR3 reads CASSSRGVDTIYF. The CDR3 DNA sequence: TGCGCCAGCAGTTCTCGTGGGGTGGACACCATATATTTT. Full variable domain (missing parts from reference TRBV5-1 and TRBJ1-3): KAGVTQTPRYLIKTRGQQVTLSCSPISGHRSVSWYQQTPGQGLQFLFEYFSETQRNKGNFPGRFSGRQFSNSRSEMNVSTLELGDSALYLCASSSRGVDTIYFGEGSWLTVV.

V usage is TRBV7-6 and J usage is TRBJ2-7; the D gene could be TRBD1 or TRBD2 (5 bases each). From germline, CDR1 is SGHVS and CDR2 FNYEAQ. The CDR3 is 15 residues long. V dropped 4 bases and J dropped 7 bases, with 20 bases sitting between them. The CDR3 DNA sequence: TGTGCCAGCAGCTCCCTGGGGGTAGATTCGTGGGAGCAGTACTTC. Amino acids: CASSSLGVDSWEQYF.

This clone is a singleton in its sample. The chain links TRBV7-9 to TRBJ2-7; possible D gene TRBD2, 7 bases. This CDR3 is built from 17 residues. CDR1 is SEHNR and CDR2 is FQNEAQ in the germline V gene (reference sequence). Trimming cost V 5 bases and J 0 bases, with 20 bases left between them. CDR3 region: CASSPVGGGGYSYEQYF. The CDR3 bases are TGTGCCAGCAGCCCCGTAGGCGGGGGCGGTTACTCCTACGAGCAGTACTTC.

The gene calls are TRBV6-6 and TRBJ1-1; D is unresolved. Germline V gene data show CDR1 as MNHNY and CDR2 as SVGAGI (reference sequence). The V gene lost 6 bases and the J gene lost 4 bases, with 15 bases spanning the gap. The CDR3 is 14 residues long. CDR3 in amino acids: CASRTSAKGTEAFF. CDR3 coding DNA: TGTGCCAGCAGAACCTCCGCCAAGGGCACTGAAGCTTTCTTT.

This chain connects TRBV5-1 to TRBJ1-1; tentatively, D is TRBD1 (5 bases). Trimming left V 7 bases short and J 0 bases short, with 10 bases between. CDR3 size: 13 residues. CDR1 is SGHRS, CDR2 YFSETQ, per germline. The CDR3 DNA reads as TGCGCCAGCGCCTCAGGGATGAACACTGAAGCTTTCTTT. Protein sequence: CASASGMNTEAFF.

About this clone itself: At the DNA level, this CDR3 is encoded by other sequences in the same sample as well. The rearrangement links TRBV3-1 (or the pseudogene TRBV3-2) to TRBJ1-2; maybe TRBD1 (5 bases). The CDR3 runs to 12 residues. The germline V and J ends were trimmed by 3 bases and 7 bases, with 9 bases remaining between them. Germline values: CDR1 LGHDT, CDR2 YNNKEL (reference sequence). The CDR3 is CASSQGRGGYTF. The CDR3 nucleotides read TGTGCCAGCAGCCAGGGAAGGGGTGGCTACACCTTC.

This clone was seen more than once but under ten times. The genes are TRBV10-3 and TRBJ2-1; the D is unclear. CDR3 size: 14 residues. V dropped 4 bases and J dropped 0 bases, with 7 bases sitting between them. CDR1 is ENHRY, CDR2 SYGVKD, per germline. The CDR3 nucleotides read TGTGCCATCAGTGGGCGCGTCTCCTACAATGAGCAGTTCTTC. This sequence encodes CAISGRVSYNEQFF.

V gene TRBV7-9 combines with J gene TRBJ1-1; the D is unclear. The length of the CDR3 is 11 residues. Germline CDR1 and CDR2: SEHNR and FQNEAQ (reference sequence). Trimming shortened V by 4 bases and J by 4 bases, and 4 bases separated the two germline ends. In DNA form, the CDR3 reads TGTGCCAGCAGCTCTGGCACTGAAGCTTTCTTT. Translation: CASSSGTEAFF.